The clone carrying this T cell receptor (beta chain) was counted between two and nine times. The data derive from a study of T cell changes during pregnancy in multiple sclerosis. This CDR3 contains 14 residues. Germline lookup yields CDR1 SNHLY and CDR2 FYNNEI. Trimming took off 2 bases at V and 2 bases at J, with 8 bases between the two ends. Some clones are missing from TCRdb's copy, which holds only in-frame ones; the method was immunoSEQ multiplex PCR. The sample contains about 42,000 clones, 84% of which appear only once. The rearrangement uses TRBV2 and TRBJ2-3; TRBD2 is a possible D gene (5 bases). The material sequenced was CD4+ T cells from peripheral blood mononuclear cells, taken before pregnancy. This sequence originates from a female donor with multiple sclerosis, enrolled in a pregnancy study. The DNA for the CDR3 is TGTGCCAGCAGTGAAACTAGAAACACAGATACGCAGTATTTT. Protein sequence: CASSETRNTDTQYF.